The 12 T cell receptor beta chains below all came from one sample that was sequenced in a study of T cells in Graves' hyperthyroidism and ophthalmopathy. Amplification yielded TCR beta CDR3 regions, with RNA transcripts as the source. The HTBI primer set was used in a first-round RT-PCR of the TCR CDR3. TCRdb re-analysed the multiplex PCR reads in MiXCR, keeping a single row per CDR3 protein. The data contain 500,000 to 650,000 distinct CDR3 sequences, about 45% of them seen just once; the ten biggest clones take up around 44%. The source material was peripheral blood or thyroid tissue (not recorded which). Source of these receptors: an adult woman with Graves' disease, either hyperthyroidism or ophthalmopathy (not recorded which).

This clonotype was recorded only once. The chain has TRBV29-1 and TRBJ2-7, with 9 positions matching TRBD1. CDR1 and CDR2 (germline): SQVTM, ANQGSEA. The J segment lost 4 bases and the V segment lost 7 bases, leaving 11 bases of the junction unmatched. The CDR3 totals 14 residues. The DNA for the CDR3 is TGCAGCGGGAAGACAGGGGGAACAGTGTACGAGCAGTACTTC. Encoded protein: CSGKTGGTVYEQYF.

The genes are TRBV24-1 and TRBJ2-1; weak D call: TRBD2 (6 bases). CDR3 size: 13 residues. Germline lookup yields CDR1 KGHDR and CDR2 SFDVKD. Trimming stripped 7 bases from V and 8 bases from J, with 14 bases between. CDR3 sequence reads: CATSGTPYYEQFF. The CDR3 nucleotides read TGTGCCACCAGCGGGACTCCGTATTATGAGCAGTTCTTC.

This clonotype has a single count. The chain uses TRBV20-1 and TRBJ1-2; no clear D gene. CDR3 length equals 15 residues. Germline CDR1 DFQATT, CDR2 SNEGSKA (reference sequence). The V end was cut by 0 bases, the J end by 1 base, with 12 bases between. This CDR3 is CSARDMTLINYGYTF. In DNA, the CDR3 is TGCAGTGCTAGAGATATGACCCTTATTAACTATGGCTACACCTTC.

A word on this clonotype: One junction end does not reproduce the germline sequence, and a read error may be involved. The chain carries TRBV4-1 and TRBJ2-5; 8 bases line up with TRBD1. Germline assignment: CDR1 MGHRA and CDR2 YSYEKL. The CDR3 is made up of 16 amino acids. The CDR3 sequence is CASSLEPPTGVQTQYF. The CDR3 DNA reads TGTGCCAGCAGCTTAGAACCCCCGACAGGGGTCCAGACCCAGTACTTC.

V usage is TRBV10-3 and J usage is TRBJ1-2; D might be TRBD1 (6 bases). Germline lookup yields CDR1 ENHRY and CDR2 SYGVKD. The CDR3 loop spans 15 amino acids. The ends were cut back, 11 bases at V and 1 base at J, with 20 bases in the middle. The CDR3 DNA follows: TGTGCCTCACTTTTGGACAGTAACTTTAACTATGGCTACACCTTC. Residues: CASLLDSNFNYGYTF.

The chain links TRBV9 to TRBJ1-3; 11 bases match TRBD1. This CDR3 is 16 amino acids long. Unmatched junction bases numbered 6, after V lost 4 bases and J lost 3 bases. Germline CDR1 and CDR2: SGDLS and YYNGEE. Here the CDR3 reads CASSPRDRGYGNTIYF. In DNA form, the CDR3 reads TGTGCCAGCAGCCCGCGGGACAGGGGGTATGGAAACACCATATATTTT.

In this sample, this clonotype turned up many times. The chain links TRBV15 to TRBJ1-3; no clear D. Germline assignment: CDR1 LNHNV and CDR2 YYDKDF (reference sequence). Trimming stripped 0 bases from V and 0 bases from J, with 6 bases between. CDR3 size: 15 residues. CDR3 bases: TGTGCCACCAGCAGAGATAAGAGCTCTGGAAACACCATATATTTT. Encoded protein: CATSRDKSSGNTIYF.

The chain employs TRBV2 and TRBJ1-6; possibly TRBD1 for D (5 bases). The germline V gene encodes CDR1 SNHLY and CDR2 FYNNEI. This CDR3 spans 16 amino acids. Trimming stripped 3 bases from V and 9 bases from J, with 18 bases between. The CDR3, as DNA: TGTGCCAGCAGTGATGAGACCCCTCAGGGAGGTTCACCCCTCCACTTT. Amino acids: CASSDETPQGGSPLHF.

In the case of this clonotype: A much larger clone is a single base away; this may be a read error. This chain connects TRBV5-1 to TRBJ2-5; 7 positions match TRBD2. The assigned J gene may be wrong: the sequence end matches TRBJ2-1 better. Germline assignment: CDR1 SGHRS and CDR2 YFSETQ. This CDR3 has 15 amino acids. The CDR3 spells CASSLWGEGPETQFF. Written as DNA, the CDR3 is TGCGCCAGCAGCCTCTGGGGGGAGGGCCCAGAGACCCAGTTCTTC.

This clonotype was observed many times. V gene TRBV12-3 or TRBV12-4 combines with J gene TRBJ2-7; 11 nucleotides align to TRBD2. The V segment lost 8 bases and the J segment 1 base; nucleotides outside the gene matches: 7. CDR3 length: 15 residues. The CDR3 sequence is CASGKTSGASYEQYF. The CDR3 DNA reads TGTGCCAGCGGGAAGACTAGCGGGGCGTCCTACGAGCAGTACTTC.

This clonotype was counted many times. The J gene is TRBJ1-3, the V gene TRBV9; D is unresolved. The CDR3 runs 14 residues. The ends were cut back, 0 bases at V and 3 bases at J, with 7 bases in the middle. The germline V gene encodes CDR1 SGDLS and CDR2 YYNGEE. This chain's CDR3 is CASSVGGNGNTIYF. The DNA of the CDR3 is TGTGCCAGCAGCGTAGGAGGGAATGGAAACACCATATATTTT. Supplemented by reference TRBV9 and TRBJ1-3, the full variable domain reads DSGVTQTPKHLITATGQRVTLRCSPRSGDLSVYWYQQSLDQGLQFLIQYYNGEERAKGNILERFSAQQFPDLHSELNLSSLELGDSALYFCASSVGGNGNTIYFGEGSWLTVV.

Here the CDR3 DNA reads TGCAGTGCTAGAACCGGGACCCCTCGGGACGATGGCTACACCTTC. This translates into CSARTGTPRDDGYTF. The chain recombines TRBV20-1 with TRBJ1-2, with a weak D call TRBD1 (5 bases). Germline V CDR1 and CDR2: DFQATT, SNEGSKA (reference sequence). The CDR3 totals 15 residues. V dropped 2 bases and J dropped 6 bases, with 19 bases sitting between them.